This T cell receptor beta chain emerged from a study of T cells in Graves' hyperthyroidism and ophthalmopathy. RNA transcripts provided the source from which TCR beta CDR3 regions were amplified. HTBI primers were the set used in a first-round RT-PCR of the TCR CDR3. TCRdb recomputed calls from the multiplex PCR reads with MiXCR, one row per CDR3 protein. Altogether 350,000 to 400,000 distinct CDR3 sequences are present, about 18% being singletons, with the ten largest covering around 3.4%. Study-wide findings and caveats: Most thyroid clonotypes with frequency above 0.001 were detected in blood.

CDR1 is SGHVS, CDR2 FQNEAQ, per germline. Trimming removed 5 bases from V and 5 bases from J; junction bases left unmatched: 9. The CDR3 has 16 residues. It was considered stable Graves' hyperthyroidism when ophthalmopathy did not progress within 18 months. Newly diagnosed patients aged 18 to 65 had hyperthyroidism of under 2 months' duration. 10 ml of fresh peripheral blood supplied the PBMCs. This clonotype was seen many times. What it binds is unknown. The chain recombines TRBV7-8 with TRBJ2-2; 9 bases match TRBD1. The TCR sequence derives from a woman younger than 30 with Graves' hyperthyroidism. Sequencing was carried out using blood. This CDR3 reads CASSRSTGTGTGELFF. The CDR3 DNA sequence: TGTGCCAGCAGCCGATCCACCGGGACAGGGACCGGGGAGCTGTTTTTT.